This T cell receptor beta chain originates from a study of Ad26.COV2.S vaccination and SARS-CoV-2 variants. General observations from the study: Comparable non-spike TCR breadth was observed in vaccine and placebo recipients.

About this clone: Its antigen is unidentified.

Clones were sequenced by immunoSEQ multiplex PCR, and TCRdb holds only the in-frame ones, with some missing. The table records fewer than 500,000 clones, over 75% of them present only once. Specified treatment: roughly 20 received Ad26.COV2.S at low or high dose, single or two shots; 5 received placebo; per-sample allocation not given. Collection of the samples took place on day 63 after the first injection of vaccine or placebo. It was Wuhan-strain SARS-CoV-2 spike that the Ad26 vaccine vector expressed. The CDR3 has 14 residues. Germline V gene lookup returns CDR1 GTSNPN and CDR2 SVGIG (reference sequence). V lost 4 bases and J lost 4; bases outside the gene matches: 2.

This chain uses TRBV30 with TRBJ2-1; 12 bases align to TRBD2. The receptor's source is a person between 18 and 65 years old who received the Ad26.COV2.S COVID-19 vaccine or a placebo. The sample was peripheral blood, taken in a trial of Ad26.COV2.S vaccine versus placebo. CDR3 coding DNA: TGTGCCTGGACTAGCGGGAGGGGATACAATGAGCAGTTCTTC. Protein: CAWTSGRGYNEQFF.